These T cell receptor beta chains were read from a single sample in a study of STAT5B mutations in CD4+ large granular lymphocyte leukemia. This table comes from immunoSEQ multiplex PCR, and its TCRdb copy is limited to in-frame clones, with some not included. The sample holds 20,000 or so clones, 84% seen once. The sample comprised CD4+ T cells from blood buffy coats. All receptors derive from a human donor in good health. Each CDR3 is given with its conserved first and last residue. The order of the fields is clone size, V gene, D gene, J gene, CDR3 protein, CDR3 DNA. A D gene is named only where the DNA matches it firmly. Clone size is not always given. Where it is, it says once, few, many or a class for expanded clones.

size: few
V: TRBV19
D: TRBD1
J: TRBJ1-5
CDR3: CASWGTENQPQHF
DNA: TGTGCCAGTTGGGGGACAGAAAATCAGCCCCAGCATTTT

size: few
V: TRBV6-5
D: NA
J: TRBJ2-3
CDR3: CASSYSLWETTDTQYF
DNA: TGTGCCAGCAGTTACTCTTTGTGGGAGACCACAGATACGCAGTATTTT

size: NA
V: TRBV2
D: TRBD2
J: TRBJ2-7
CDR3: CASTKEGGPSYEQYF
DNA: TGTGCCAGCACCAAGGAGGGAGGGCCGTCCTACGAGCAGTACTTC

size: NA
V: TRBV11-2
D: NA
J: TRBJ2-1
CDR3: CASSLSISSGIPLDQFF
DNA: TGTGCCAGCAGCTTATCCATCTCATCGGGCATCCCATTAGACCAGTTCTTC

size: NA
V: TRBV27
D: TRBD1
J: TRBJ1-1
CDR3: CASKLGQVNTEAFF
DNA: TGTGCCAGCAAATTGGGACAGGTGAACACTGAAGCTTTCTTT

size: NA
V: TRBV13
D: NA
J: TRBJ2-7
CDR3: CASSYRRGEANEQYF
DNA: TGTGCCAGCAGCTACCGGCGGGGAGAAGCTAACGAGCAGTACTTC

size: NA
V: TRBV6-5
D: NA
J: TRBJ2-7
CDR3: CASSPLRGIYEQYF
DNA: TGTGCCAGCAGTCCGCTTAGGGGAATCTACGAGCAGTACTTC

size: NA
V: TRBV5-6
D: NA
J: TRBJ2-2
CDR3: CASSTLRSPGELFF
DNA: TGTGCCAGCAGCACCCTTCGGAGCCCCGGGGAGCTGTTTTTT

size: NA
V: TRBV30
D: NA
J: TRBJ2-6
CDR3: CAWSKRGGSGANVLTF
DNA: TGTGCCTGGAGTAAAAGGGGGGGCTCTGGGGCCAACGTCCTGACTTTC

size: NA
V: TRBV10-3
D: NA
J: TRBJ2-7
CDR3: CAIRSRMDTSSSYEQYF
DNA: TGTGCCATCAGATCGAGGATGGACACATCGAGTTCCTACGAGCAGTACTTC

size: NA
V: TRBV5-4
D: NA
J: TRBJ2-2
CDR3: CASSLITGRAGELFF
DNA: TGTGCCAGCAGCTTGATAACGGGAAGGGCCGGGGAGCTGTTTTTT

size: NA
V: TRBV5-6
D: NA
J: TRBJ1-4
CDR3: CASSLYRATNEKLFF
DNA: TGTGCCAGCAGCCTCTACAGGGCAACTAATGAAAAACTGTTTTTT

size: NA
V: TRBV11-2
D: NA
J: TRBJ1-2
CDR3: CASSLDRQNYGYTF
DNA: TGTGCCAGCAGCTTAGATAGACAAAACTATGGCTACACCTTC

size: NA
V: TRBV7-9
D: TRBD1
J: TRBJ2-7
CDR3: CASRGQGETYEQYF
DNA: TGTGCCAGCAGGGGACAGGGCGAAACCTACGAGCAGTACTTC

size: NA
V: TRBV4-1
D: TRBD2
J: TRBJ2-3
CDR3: CASSHPRLAGETDTQYF
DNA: TGCGCCAGCAGCCATCCCCGACTAGCGGGAGAGACAGATACGCAGTATTTT

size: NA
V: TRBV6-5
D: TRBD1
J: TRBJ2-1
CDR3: CASAPDRGAYNEQFF
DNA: TGTGCCAGCGCTCCGGACAGGGGGGCCTACAATGAGCAGTTCTTC

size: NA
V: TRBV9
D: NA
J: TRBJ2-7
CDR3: CASSHSPASYEQYF
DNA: TGTGCCAGCAGCCATAGTCCAGCCTCCTACGAGCAGTACTTC

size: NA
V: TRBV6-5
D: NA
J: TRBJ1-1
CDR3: CASSYSAGTIGEAFF
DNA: TGTGCCAGCAGTTACTCGGCCGGCACGATCGGTGAAGCTTTCTTT

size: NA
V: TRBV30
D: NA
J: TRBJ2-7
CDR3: CAWSSPYEQYF
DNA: TGTGCCTGGAGTAGCCCTTACGAGCAGTACTTC

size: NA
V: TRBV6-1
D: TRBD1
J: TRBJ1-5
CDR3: CASSDTGGSNQPQHF
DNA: TGTGCCAGCAGTGATACAGGGGGGAGCAATCAGCCCCAGCATTTT

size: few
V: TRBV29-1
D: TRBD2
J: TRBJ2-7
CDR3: CSVQGSGSTKQYF
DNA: TGCAGCGTCCAGGGTAGCGGGAGTACCAAGCAGTACTTC

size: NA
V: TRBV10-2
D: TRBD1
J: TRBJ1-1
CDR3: CASSEPNRGPNTEAFF
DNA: TGCGCCAGCAGTGAGCCAAACAGGGGCCCGAACACTGAAGCTTTCTTT

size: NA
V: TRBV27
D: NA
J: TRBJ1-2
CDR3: CASASDGSTGPWNGYTF
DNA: TGTGCCAGCGCCTCAGACGGCTCGACGGGACCTTGGAATGGCTACACCTTC

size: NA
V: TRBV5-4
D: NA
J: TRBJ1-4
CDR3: CASSLASHSEKLFF
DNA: TGTGCCAGCAGCTTAGCCAGCCATAGTGAAAAACTGTTTTTT

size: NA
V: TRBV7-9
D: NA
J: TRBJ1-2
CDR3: CASSRGGENYGYTF
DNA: TGTGCCAGCAGCCGAGGGGGAGAGAACTATGGCTACACCTTC

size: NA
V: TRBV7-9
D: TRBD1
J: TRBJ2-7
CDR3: CASSIRDRAEQYF
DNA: TGTGCCAGCAGCATTCGGGACAGGGCCGAGCAGTACTTC

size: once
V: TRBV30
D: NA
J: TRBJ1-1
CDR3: CAWNREMNTEAFF
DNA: TGTGCCTGGAATCGAGAGATGAACACTGAAGCTTTCTTT

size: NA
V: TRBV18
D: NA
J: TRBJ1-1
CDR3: CASSPTGAGNTEAFF
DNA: TGTGCCAGCTCACCGACGGGGGCAGGGAACACTGAAGCTTTCTTT

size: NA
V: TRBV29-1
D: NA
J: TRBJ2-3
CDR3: CSADREGSNTQYF
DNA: TGCAGCGCAGACCGGGAAGGATCCAATACGCAGTATTTT

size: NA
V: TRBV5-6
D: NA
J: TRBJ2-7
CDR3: CASSFGHANFYEQYF
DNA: TGTGCCAGCAGCTTTGGTCACGCCAACTTCTACGAGCAGTACTTC

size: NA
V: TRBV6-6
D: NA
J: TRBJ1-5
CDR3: CASSYNSGPNQPQHF
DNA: TGTGCCAGCAGTTATAATTCGGGGCCGAATCAGCCCCAGCATTTT

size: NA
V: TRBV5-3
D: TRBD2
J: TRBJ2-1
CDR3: CARSLGEGRPYNEQFF
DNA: TGTGCCAGAAGCTTGGGGGAGGGGCGGCCATACAATGAGCAGTTCTTC

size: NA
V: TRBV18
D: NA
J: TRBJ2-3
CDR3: CASSRLDTQYF
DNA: TGTGCCAGCTCACGGTTGGATACGCAGTATTTT

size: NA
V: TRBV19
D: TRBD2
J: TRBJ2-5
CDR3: CASSIADSGRRETQYF
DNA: TGTGCCAGTAGTATAGCGGATAGCGGGAGACGAGAGACCCAGTACTTC

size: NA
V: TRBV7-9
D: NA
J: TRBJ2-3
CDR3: CASSLDSGQGTDTQYF
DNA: TGTGCCAGCAGCTTAGATTCGGGACAAGGCACAGATACGCAGTATTTT

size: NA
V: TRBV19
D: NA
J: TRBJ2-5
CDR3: CASSSHGVRETQYF
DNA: TGTGCCAGTAGTTCCCACGGGGTGAGGGAGACCCAGTACTTC